These 20 T cell receptor beta chains were sequenced from one sample in a study of shared clonotypes between healthy human individuals. Naive CD8 cells lacked CD45RO and underwent positive selection for CCR7, leaving out terminally differentiated effector memory CD45RA+ cells. Measured with immunoSEQ multiplex PCR; TCRdb has only the in-frame clones, and not every one. The table has approximately 740,000 clones, 80% to 95% seen once; the top ten hold under 30%. The material sequenced was naive CD8+ T cells sorted from blood. The receptors shown here come from a man aged 25 to 40 in good health.

V and J are TRBV7-8 and TRBJ1-5; no reliable D call. With 1 base removed from V and 2 bases from J, the gap between germline ends came to 21 bases. The CDR3 is 19 amino acids. CDR1 is SGHVS and CDR2 is FQNEAQ in the germline V gene. This CDR3 reads CASSLGIWASDGGNQPQHF. CDR3 sequence (DNA): TGTGCCAGCAGCTTAGGGATCTGGGCATCGGATGGGGGCAATCAGCCCCAGCATTTT.

The chain's CDR3 is CASSPSESTNEKLFF. The CDR3, as DNA: TGTGCCAGTAGTCCCAGTGAGTCCACTAATGAAAAACTGTTTTTT. This chain connects TRBV19 to TRBJ1-4; D remains unclear. The CDR3 spans 15 residues. V was pared by 5 bases and J by 2 bases, with 12 bases between. Per germline, CDR1 LNHDA and CDR2 SQIVND (reference sequence).

The chain couples TRBV7-3 to TRBJ2-5, with D maybe TRBD2 (5 bases). CDR1 and CDR2 (germline): SGHTA, FQGTGA. The germline V and J ends were trimmed by 9 bases and 2 bases, with 16 bases remaining between them. This CDR3 spans 14 amino acids. CDR3 region: CARKRADLQETQYF. The DNA of the CDR3 is TGTGCCAGGAAGAGGGCGGACCTACAAGAGACCCAGTACTTC.

The chain employs TRBV5-5 and TRBJ2-3; D uncertain. This CDR3 is built from 11 residues. Trimming took off 5 bases at V and 4 bases at J, with 5 bases between the two ends. Germline lookup yields CDR1 SGHKS and CDR2 YYEKEE (reference sequence). The DNA for the CDR3 is TGTGCCAGCAGGGTTGCAGATACGCAGTATTTT. This gives the protein CASRVADTQYF.

V and J are TRBV28 and TRBJ2-5; D is unclear. Trimming shortened V by 2 bases and J by 2 bases, and 15 bases separated the two germline ends. This CDR3 has 16 residues. In germline, CDR1 is MDHEN, CDR2 SYDVKM. This CDR3 is CASSLVLLASQETQYF. The CDR3 bases are TGTGCCAGCAGTTTAGTTTTGTTGGCTAGTCAAGAGACCCAGTACTTC.

CDR3 sequence (DNA): TGTGCCTGGAATTCTGGGGACTTGGGCACTGAAGCTTTCTTT. It specifies CAWNSGDLGTEAFF. The chain carries TRBV30 and TRBJ1-1, with D perhaps matching TRBD1 (5 bases). V shed 4 bases and J shed 4 bases, with 16 bases lying between them. CDR3 length: 14 amino acids. Germline CDR1 is GTSNPN and CDR2 is SVGIG (reference sequence).

A remark on this clone: The sample carries other DNA sequences with the same CDR3. The chain is built from TRBV15 and TRBJ2-5; D is ambiguous. V shed 0 bases and J shed 2 bases, with 4 bases lying between them. Germline CDR1 and CDR2: LNHNV and YYDKDF (reference sequence). This CDR3 region has 13 residues. The chain's CDR3 is CATSREGQETQYF. DNA for the CDR3: TGTGCCACCAGCAGAGAAGGACAAGAGACCCAGTACTTC.

The chain combines TRBV13 with TRBJ1-4; no definite D call. The CDR3 extends over 16 amino acids. V dropped 3 bases and J dropped 4 bases, with 15 bases sitting between them. Per germline, CDR1 PRHDT and CDR2 FYEKMQ (reference sequence). The CDR3 DNA reads TGTGCCAGCAGCTTCGGAGGGCGTAGTTATAATGAAAAACTGTTTTTT. This sequence encodes CASSFGGRSYNEKLFF.

The chain links TRBV4-3 to TRBJ2-2; D gene unclear. This CDR3 region has 14 residues. Germline assignment: CDR1 LGHNA and CDR2 YSLEER. With 0 bases removed from V and 3 bases from J, the gap between germline ends came to 5 bases. CDR3 sequence: CASSQEWDTGELFF. CDR3 nucleotides: TGCGCCAGCAGCCAAGAGTGGGACACCGGGGAGCTGTTTTTT.

V gene TRBV7-9 combines with J gene TRBJ1-2, with TRBD1 identical over 7 bases. J gave up 6 bases and V 4 bases, and 8 bases lay outside the gene matches. Per germline, CDR1 SEHNR and CDR2 FQNEAQ (reference sequence). The CDR3 extends over 14 amino acids. The CDR3 reads CASSSAAGGDGYTF. In DNA, the CDR3 is TGTGCCAGCAGCTCCGCCGCAGGGGGAGATGGCTACACCTTC.

The chain employs TRBV2 and TRBJ1-5, with D possibly matching TRBD1 (6 bases). Germline loops: CDR1 SNHLY, CDR2 FYNNEI. Trimming removed 2 bases at V and 0 bases at J, with 11 bases between. The CDR3 totals 16 residues. The DNA for the CDR3 is TGTGCCAGCAGTGAATTTGGAGGGGGTAGCAATCAGCCCCAGCATTTT. Amino acids: CASSEFGGGSNQPQHF.

The V call is TRBV27, the J call TRBJ1-2; a possible D gene is TRBD1 (5 bases). Trimming stripped 8 bases from V and 4 bases from J, with 17 bases between. CDR3 length equals 14 residues. CDR1 and CDR2 (germline): MNHEY, SMNVEV (reference sequence). CDR3 region: CASSPPGGGYGYTF. The CDR3, as DNA: TGTGCCAGCTCCCCTCCCGGGGGAGGCTATGGCTACACCTTC.

The chain is built from TRBV5-1 and TRBJ2-2, with a weak D call TRBD1 (5 bases). CDR3 length: 15 residues. V was cut by 1 base and J by 2 bases, with 9 bases left in between. Per germline, CDR1 SGHRS and CDR2 YFSETQ. CDR3 protein: CASSLKTDNTGELFF. For the CDR3, the DNA is TGCGCCAGCAGCTTGAAGACAGATAACACCGGGGAGCTGTTTTTT.

This chain joins TRBV7-9 and TRBJ2-1; D is perhaps TRBD1 or TRBD2 (5 bases each). The V gene's germline CDR1 is SEHNR and CDR2 FQNEAQ (reference sequence). The CDR3 consists of 12 residues. Between the trimmed V and J ends, which lost 0 bases and 9 bases, there was a span of 6 bases. The CDR3 sequence is CASSLAGVEQFF. In nucleotides, the CDR3 is TGTGCCAGCAGCTTAGCGGGGGTTGAGCAGTTCTTC.

This clone showed up just a few times. The V call is TRBV27, the J call TRBJ2-1; D may correspond to TRBD1 or TRBD2 (5 bases each). From germline, CDR1 is MNHEY and CDR2 SMNVEV (reference sequence). Trimming pared 4 bases from V and 3 bases from J, leaving 16 bases between. This CDR3 region has 16 residues. The CDR3 bases are TGTGCCAGCAGTTCAAACCGGGGCCTCAACTACAATGAGCAGTTCTTC. Translating it yields CASSSNRGLNYNEQFF.

This chain joins TRBV7-9 and TRBJ2-7; TRBD1 matches 9 bases. Germline CDR1 SEHNR, CDR2 FQNEAQ (reference sequence). The CDR3 has 16 amino acids. With 1 base clipped from V and 1 base from J, the junction kept 5 bases outside the gene matches. CDR3 coding DNA: TGTGCCAGCAGCTTAGAGCGCGGGACAGGGTCCTACGAGCAGTACTTC. This sequence encodes CASSLERGTGSYEQYF.

The chain employs TRBV5-4 and TRBJ2-7, with D possibly being TRBD1 (5 bases). Germline lookup yields CDR1 SGHNT and CDR2 YYREEE (reference sequence). Trimming pared 4 bases from V and 6 bases from J, leaving 23 bases between. The CDR3 sequence is 16 residues long. DNA of the CDR3: TGTGCCAGCAGCCCCAGCCTCAGGGTGGGCCAAGGCGAGCAGTACTTC. Translating it yields CASSPSLRVGQGEQYF.

This rearrangement joins TRBV2 to TRBJ2-7; possibly TRBD1 for D (5 bases). Trimming shortened V by 5 bases and J by 0 bases, and 11 bases separated the two germline ends. CDR1 and CDR2 from the germline V gene are SNHLY and FYNNEI. This CDR3 spans 14 amino acids. DNA of the CDR3: TGTGCCAGCAGTTACTCGACAGACTCCTACGAGCAGTACTTC. Encoded protein: CASSYSTDSYEQYF.

Only one count was recorded for this clone. The rearrangement uses TRBV5-6 and TRBJ1-1, with a possible D match to TRBD1 (5 bases). V was cut by 4 bases and J by 4 bases, with 11 bases left in between. Germline V gene data show CDR1 as SGHDT and CDR2 as YYEEEE. The CDR3 consists of 13 residues. As DNA, the CDR3 is TGTGCCAGCAGCCCCGTGGGGGGCACTGAAGCTTTCTTT. Its protein is CASSPVGGTEAFF. Combining the CDR3 with reference TRBV5-6 and TRBJ1-1 gives the whole variable domain DAGVTQSPTHLIKTRGQQVTLRCSPKSGHDTVSWYQQALGQGPQFIFQYYEEEERQRGNFPDRFSGHQFPNYSSELNVNALLLGDSALYLCASSPVGGTEAFFGQGTRLTVV.

This chain uses TRBV11-2 with TRBJ2-7, with D possibly being TRBD2 (5 bases). Germline CDR1 SGHAT, CDR2 FQNNGV. CDR3 size: 14 residues. V was shortened by 2 bases and J by 6 bases, with 14 bases between the two germline ends. CDR3 bases: TGTGCCAGCAGCTTAACGGGATCGAGGCTCGAGCAGTACTTC. This codes for CASSLTGSRLEQYF.